This passage covers 23 T cell receptor beta chains from one sample sequenced in a study of naive and memory T cell subsets. The beta constant-region primer was an equimolar mix of two oligonucleotides covering TRBC1 and TRBC2. TCRdb used MiXCR to reprocess the UMI-ligation and nested PCR reads, holding one entry per CDR3 protein. The profile shows some 100,000 distinct CDR3 sequences, roughly 7% of them singletons. Sequenced material: central memory CD4+ T cells from blood. The receptors derive from a human donor in good health.

A note on this clonotype: Possible read error: a much larger clone is one base away. CDR3 amino acids: CASSPRPGELAGGETQYF. As DNA, the CDR3 is TGTGCCAGCAGCCCCCGACCCGGAGAACTAGCGGGAGGAGAGACCCAGTACTTC. The V gene is TRBV7-6, the J gene TRBJ2-5; 12 nucleotides align to TRBD2. The CDR3 consists of 18 residues. CDR1 and CDR2 (germline): SGHVS, FNYEAQ. After removal of 5 bases from V and 4 bases from J, the junction contained 14 bases not matched to a gene.

This clonotype is medium-sized within its sample. The chain recombines TRBV11-2 with TRBJ1-1, with D possibly being TRBD1 (6 bases). The germline CDR1 and CDR2 sequences are SGHAT and FQNNGV. CDR3 length: 15 residues. Deletions cut 4 bases from V and 0 bases from J, with 12 bases between. The CDR3 DNA sequence: TGTGCCAGCAGCTCCCAATCAGGGGTGAACACTGAAGCTTTCTTT. Its protein product is CASSSQSGVNTEAFF.

The sample holds a few counts of this clonotype. This chain connects TRBV20-1 to TRBJ2-7, with 12 nucleotides matching TRBD2. Trimming removed 3 bases from V and 6 bases from J; junction bases left unmatched: 9. This CDR3 is built from 15 residues. Germline lookup yields CDR1 DFQATT and CDR2 SNEGSKA (reference sequence). The DNA of the CDR3 is TGCAGTGCTAGCCCTAGCGGGGGGGCCCTGACCGAGCAGTACTTC. Translating gives CSASPSGGALTEQYF.

This chain joins TRBV20-1 and TRBJ1-1; D gene ambiguous. Germline CDR1 and CDR2: DFQATT and SNEGSKA (reference sequence). This CDR3 comprises 14 residues. Trimming removed 2 bases from V and 1 base from J, with 11 bases in between. CDR3 nucleotide sequence: TGCAGTGCTAGAACTCCCCCGGGGAACACTGAAGCTTTCTTT. As protein: CSARTPPGNTEAFF.

The CDR3 sequence: CASSSYGPDREAFF. In nucleotides, the CDR3 is TGTGCCAGCAGTTCCTACGGGCCGGACAGGGAAGCTTTCTTT. This chain links TRBV6-2 or TRBV6-3 with TRBJ1-1; 7 bases line up with TRBD1. Looked up from germline, CDR1 is MNHEY and CDR2 is SVGEGT. The CDR3 covers 14 residues. V shed 4 bases, J shed 8 bases, and the junction held 10 bases outside the gene matches.

This clonotype has a count of ten or more. V usage is TRBV19 and J usage is TRBJ2-1; the match to TRBD1 covers 7 bases. CDR1 and CDR2 (germline): LNHDA, SQIVND (reference sequence). The junction had 6 bases not matched to a gene; V was cut back by 6 bases and J by 1 base. The CDR3 runs 15 residues. The CDR3 protein is CASRPGQRSYNEQFF. CDR3 coding DNA: TGTGCCAGTAGACCGGGACAGAGGTCCTACAATGAGCAGTTCTTC.

There are a few counts of this clonotype. The chain uses TRBV7-2 and TRBJ2-7; D is uncertain. The CDR3 is 14 residues long. V dropped 5 bases and J dropped 2 bases, with 13 bases sitting between them. Germline lookup yields CDR1 SGHTA and CDR2 FQGNSA. The CDR3: CASSPPHTAYEQYF. The CDR3 coding sequence is TGTGCCAGCAGCCCACCGCACACCGCCTACGAGCAGTACTTC.

This clonotype was seen at least ten times. The chain uses TRBV28 and TRBJ2-7; D gene uncertain. V was trimmed by 4 bases and J by 0 bases, leaving 7 bases between them. The germline gives CDR1 MDHEN, CDR2 SYDVKM. This CDR3 comprises 13 residues. CDR3: CASSSNPSYEQYF. For the CDR3, the DNA is TGTGCCAGCAGTTCTAATCCCTCCTACGAGCAGTACTTC.

This clonotype was found a few times. The chain recombines TRBV5-5 with TRBJ2-5; D is unclear. V was cut by 3 bases and J by 2 bases, with 11 bases left in between. Per the germline V gene, CDR1 is SGHKS and CDR2 is YYEKEE (reference sequence). CDR3 length: 14 residues. This CDR3 reads CASSYQLGQETQYF. CDR3 in DNA: TGTGCCAGCAGCTACCAACTTGGGCAAGAGACCCAGTACTTC.

This clonotype was detected many times. The chain combines TRBV5-4 with TRBJ1-2; maybe TRBD1 (6 bases). The CDR3 extends over 15 amino acids. V lost 2 bases to trimming and J lost 8 bases, with 19 bases between them. The V gene's germline CDR1 is SGHNT and CDR2 YYREEE (reference sequence). The CDR3 reads CASSFGTGLWDGYTF. The CDR3 nucleotides read TGTGCCAGCAGCTTTGGTACAGGGTTGTGGGACGGCTACACCTTC.

This clonotype was recorded a few times. The chain has TRBV19 and TRBJ2-3; 8 nucleotides line up with TRBD2. With 3 bases clipped from V and 6 bases from J, the junction kept 11 bases outside the gene matches. The CDR3 runs 16 residues. In germline, CDR1 is LNHDA, CDR2 SQIVND (reference sequence). CDR3 sequence reads: CASSIPRGGRSDTQYF. The CDR3 bases are TGTGCCAGTAGTATCCCCCGGGGGGGGAGATCGGATACGCAGTATTTT.

The sample holds many counts of this clonotype. V is TRBV29-1 and J is TRBJ2-3; TRBD2 agrees at 16 bases. The CDR3 extends over 17 amino acids. V trimming: 7 bases; J trimming: 1 base; junction bases outside the gene matches: 8. The germline V gene has CDR1 SQVTM and CDR2 ANQGSEA. CDR3 DNA sequence: TGCAGCGGTGCCGGGACTAGCGGGGGGGCTGGCACAGATACGCAGTATTTT. Its translation: CSGAGTSGGAGTDTQYF.

This clonotype showed up just a few times. The V gene is TRBV5-5, the J gene TRBJ2-1; 9 bases fit TRBD2. The germline V gene has CDR1 SGHKS and CDR2 YYEKEE (reference sequence). CDR3 length: 16 residues. With 0 bases clipped from V and 3 bases from J, the junction kept 4 bases outside the gene matches. The CDR3 bases are TGTGCCAGCAGCTTGGTGGCTAGCGGGATCTACAATGAGCAGTTCTTC. This translates into CASSLVASGIYNEQFF.

In this sample, this clonotype turned up a few times. The gene calls are TRBV14 and TRBJ2-7; D is perhaps TRBD1 (5 bases). Germline V gives CDR1 SGHDN, CDR2 FVKESK. Trimming removed 4 bases from V and 2 bases from J, with 12 bases in between. The CDR3 sequence is 14 residues long. CDR3 residues: CASSRTGLAYEQYF. Written as DNA, the CDR3 is TGTGCCAGCAGCCGCACAGGTCTAGCCTACGAGCAGTACTTC.

The chain combines TRBV5-5 with TRBJ2-1, with 8 bases fitting TRBD2. The CDR3 length is 16 residues. J was trimmed by 0 bases and V by 4 bases; bases with no gene match: 6. The germline gives CDR1 SGHKS, CDR2 YYEKEE (reference sequence). This CDR3 reads CASSISGVLSYNEQFF. The CDR3 DNA sequence: TGTGCCAGCAGCATTAGCGGGGTACTCTCCTACAATGAGCAGTTCTTC.

This clonotype has a count of ten or more. The genes are TRBV5-1 and TRBJ1-1; D ambiguous. This CDR3 comprises 15 residues. V lost 4 bases and J lost 0, with 13 bases in between. The germline gives CDR1 SGHRS, CDR2 YFSETQ. CDR3 sequence (DNA): TGCGCCAGCAGCCTCCTCAGCAGCTTGAACACTGAAGCTTTCTTT. It yields the protein CASSLLSSLNTEAFF.

CDR3 loop: CASSLSHASPLHF. The CDR3, as DNA: TGTGCCAGCAGCTTATCTCACGCTTCACCCCTCCACTTT. This chain uses TRBV7-9 with TRBJ1-6; D ambiguous. Deletions cut 2 bases from V and 9 bases from J, with 8 bases between. Germline V gene sequence: CDR1 SEHNR, CDR2 FQNEAQ (reference sequence). CDR3 length equals 13 residues.

This clonotype was picked up a small number of times. The chain recombines TRBV7-3 with TRBJ2-1; 10 positions agree with TRBD2. This CDR3 is built from 15 residues. Germline trimming cut 5 bases from V and 5 bases from J; bases unmatched to any gene: 6. The germline gives CDR1 SGHTA, CDR2 FQGTGA. The CDR3 reads CASSPGLAVNNEQFF. CDR3 coding DNA: TGTGCCAGCAGCCCCGGACTAGCGGTGAACAATGAGCAGTTCTTC.

The chain recombines TRBV7-2 with TRBJ2-3, with 7 nucleotides matching TRBD2. Trimming took 3 bases from V and 8 from J; bases not matched to a gene: 11. This CDR3 comprises 15 residues. Germline V gene lookup returns CDR1 SGHTA and CDR2 FQGNSA. The CDR3 region has the DNA TGTGCCAGCAGCTTGGAGCGGGGTCGTTACGGTACGCAGTATTTT. This translates into CASSLERGRYGTQYF.

In its sample, this clonotype was seen many times. DNA for the CDR3: TGTGCCAGCAGTCCGGCCGCGGACTATGGCTACACCTTC. Translating it yields CASSPAADYGYTF. The chain combines TRBV12-3 or TRBV12-4 with TRBJ1-2; D call uncertain. The CDR3 is 13 amino acids. V lost 5 bases to trimming and J lost 3 bases, with 10 bases between them.

Remarks on this clonotype: This may be a read error: a much more frequent sequence differs by one nucleotide. The V gene is TRBV7-9, the J gene TRBJ1-5, with 10 bases fitting TRBD1. This CDR3 spans 12 amino acids. Germline V gives CDR1 SEHNR, CDR2 FQNEAQ (reference sequence). The CDR3 region is CASGTGAQHQHF. Written as DNA, the CDR3 is TGTGCCAGCGGGACAGGGGCTCAGCACCAGCATTTT.

The table lists this clonotype with many counts. V and J are TRBV18 and TRBJ2-5; no clear D. The CDR3 length is 14 residues. V was clipped by 6 bases and J by 3 bases, with 14 bases between them. Looked up from germline, CDR1 is KGHSH and CDR2 is LQKENI. The CDR3 loop reads CASSPRPSEETQYF. The CDR3 nucleotides read TGTGCCAGCTCCCCCCGGCCGAGTGAAGAGACCCAGTACTTC.

The chain couples TRBV19 to TRBJ1-5; no firm D call. CDR1 and CDR2 from the germline V gene are LNHDA and SQIVND (reference sequence). V was pared by 6 bases and J by 6 bases, with 24 bases between. This CDR3 has 17 amino acids. In DNA form, the CDR3 reads TGTGCCAGTAGCTCCCGGGCCGGCAGTGGAGGAGGTCAGCCCCAGCATTTT. Its protein product is CASSSRAGSGGGQPQHF.